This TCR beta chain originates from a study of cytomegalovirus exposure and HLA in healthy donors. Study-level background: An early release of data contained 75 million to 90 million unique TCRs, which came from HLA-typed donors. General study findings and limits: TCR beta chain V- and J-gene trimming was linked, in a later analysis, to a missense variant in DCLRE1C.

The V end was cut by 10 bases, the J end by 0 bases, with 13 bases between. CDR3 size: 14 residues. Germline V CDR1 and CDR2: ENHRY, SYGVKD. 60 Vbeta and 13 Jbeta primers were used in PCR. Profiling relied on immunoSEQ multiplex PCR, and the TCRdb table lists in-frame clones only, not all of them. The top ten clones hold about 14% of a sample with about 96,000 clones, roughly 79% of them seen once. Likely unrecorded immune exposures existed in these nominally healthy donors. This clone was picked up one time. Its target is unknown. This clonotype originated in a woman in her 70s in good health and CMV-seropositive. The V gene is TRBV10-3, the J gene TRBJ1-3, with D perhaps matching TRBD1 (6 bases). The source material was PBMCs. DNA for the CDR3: TGTGCCACCGGGGACACCCGCTCTGGAAACACCATATATTTT. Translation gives CATGDTRSGNTIYF.